This TCR beta chain was identified in a study of CD8 T cells in ankylosing spondylitis. Study conclusions and caveats: The authors reported significant enrichment of disease-linked clones in matched ankylosing spondylitis synovial fluid. In synovial fluid and blood from reactive arthritis, some motif variants were previously reported. The authors found the disease-linked clones to be CD8+ and relatively rare in peripheral blood. Ankylosing spondylitis blood appeared to be characterized by a TCR beta motif of several highly homologous variants.

This clonotype was counted a few times. What it binds is not known. Generation of TCR beta libraries employed quantitative 5'-RACE incorporating molecular barcodes. TCRdb re-derived calls from the 5' RACE reads in MiXCR, one entry per CDR3 protein. This repertoire shows about 400,000 distinct CDR3 sequences, about 22% found once; its top ten account for 15% to 20%. CDR1 is SQVTM and CDR2 is ANQGSEA in the germline V gene. J gave up 2 bases and V 7 bases, and 6 bases lay outside the gene matches. The CDR3 is 14 residues long. Sequences were obtained from blood, either unsorted or a sorted T cell fraction (not recorded which). V and J are TRBV29-1 and TRBJ2-1; 9 bases fit TRBD2. The sequence was collected from a male donor with ankylosing spondylitis. In DNA form, the CDR3 reads TGCAGCGAAATGACTAGCGGAGCCTACAATGAGCAGTTCTTC. Translated, it gives CSEMTSGAYNEQFF.